Below are 27 T cell receptor beta chains sequenced from a single sample in a study of shared T cell receptors in the human thymus. The repertoire was sequenced with immunoSEQ multiplex PCR; TCRdb's copy has only in-frame clones and lacks some. The repertoire includes about 710,000 clones, 70% to 90% of them detected once, and 0.0094% sits in the top ten. These data are also associated with another study on human thymus T cells.

Sequencing used thymocytes. The receptors stem from a boy younger than two with a congenital heart defect.

This clone showed up just a few times. This chain connects TRBV5-6 to TRBJ1-3; 8 nucleotides agree with TRBD1. J gave up 4 bases and V 4 bases, and 7 bases lay outside the gene matches. The length of the CDR3 is 15 residues. CDR1 is SGHDT and CDR2 is YYEEEE in the germline V gene. CDR3 sequence (DNA): TGTGCCAGCAGCCAGACAGGGGTAAGGGGAAACACCATATATTTT. The encoded protein is CASSQTGVRGNTIYF.

This chain links TRBV15 with TRBJ2-7, with TRBD1 identical over 7 bases. V lost 0 bases to trimming and J lost 7 bases; unmatched junction nucleotides: 12. Germline loops: CDR1 LNHNV, CDR2 YYDKDF (reference sequence). This CDR3 is built from 16 residues. The CDR3 sequence is CATSRDLMTGTGEQYF. The CDR3 DNA sequence: TGTGCCACCAGCAGAGATCTGATGACAGGGACGGGGGAGCAGTACTTC.

The chain recombines TRBV4-2 with TRBJ2-5; a possible D gene is TRBD1 (5 bases). The V and J ends lost 1 base and 1 base respectively, with 31 bases between them. Per the germline V gene, CDR1 is LGHNA and CDR2 is YNFKEQ. There are 22 residues in the CDR3. The CDR3 DNA follows: TGTGCCAGCAGCCAAGCCCAGAACCCACAAACACAACAGGAAAACGTCCAAGAGACCCAGTACTTC. This translates into CASSQAQNPQTQQENVQETQYF.

The chain recombines TRBV10-3 with TRBJ1-5; the D is unclear. The CDR3 consists of 16 residues. From germline, CDR1 is ENHRY and CDR2 SYGVKD. V was trimmed by 2 bases and J by 0 bases, leaving 11 bases between them. The chain's CDR3 is CAISETLGDSNQPQHF. CDR3 coding DNA: TGTGCCATCAGTGAGACCCTCGGGGATAGCAATCAGCCCCAGCATTTT.

This chain joins TRBV5-8 and TRBJ2-7, with 11 bases fitting TRBD1. The CDR3 consists of 15 residues. V lost 4 bases to trimming and J lost 6 bases; unmatched junction nucleotides: 9. Germline CDR1 reads SGHTS; CDR2 reads YDEGEE. The CDR3 DNA sequence: TGTGCCAGCAGCGGCCGGGACAGGGGGTTTCGCGAGCAGTACTTC. Translating it yields CASSGRDRGFREQYF.

This sequence joins TRBV5-6 and TRBJ1-2, with D perhaps matching TRBD1 (6 bases). The CDR3 sequence is 14 residues long. V gave up 0 bases and J gave up 3 bases, with 9 bases separating them. The V gene's germline CDR1 is SGHDT and CDR2 YYEEEE. CDR3 loop: CASSLDREDYGYTF. The CDR3 DNA is TGTGCCAGCAGCTTGGACAGGGAAGACTATGGCTACACCTTC.

The chain links TRBV28 to TRBJ2-5; D perhaps matches TRBD1 (6 bases). The J call could be wrong; TRBJ2-7 is a better fit for the DNA end. Germline V CDR1 and CDR2: MDHEN, SYDVKM. The CDR3 runs to 15 residues. CDR3 region: CASSRDKRGDYEQYF. CDR3 in DNA: TGTGCCAGCAGCCGGGACAAGAGAGGGGACTACGAGCAGTACTTC.

V gene TRBV6-4 combines with J gene TRBJ2-2; 7 bases map to TRBD1. The germline V gene encodes CDR1 MRHNA and CDR2 SNTAGT. The CDR3 loop spans 17 amino acids. Trimming cost V 3 bases and J 4 bases; bases outside gene matches: 11. The CDR3 loop reads CASSETRQGRGTGELFF. For the CDR3, the DNA is TGTGCCAGCAGTGAGACCCGACAGGGTCGTGGCACCGGGGAGCTGTTTTTT.

The rearrangement joins TRBV4-3 to TRBJ1-3, with 7 bases matching TRBD1. V gave up 4 bases and J gave up 0 bases; unmatched junction bases: 3. This CDR3 is built from 15 residues. Germline CDR1 LGHNA, CDR2 YSLEER. CDR3 in DNA: TGCGCCAGCAGCCCGGGACAGAGCTCTGGAAACACCATATATTTT. Protein sequence: CASSPGQSSGNTIYF.

The rearrangement joins TRBV9 to TRBJ1-1; 7 nucleotides match TRBD1. CDR1 is SGDLS and CDR2 is YYNGEE in the germline V gene. The CDR3 runs to 20 residues. The V and J ends lost 0 bases and 4 bases, in that order; junction bases with no gene match: 21. The CDR3 DNA sequence: TGTGCCAGCAGCGTAGCCGTAGAGGAGGGCAGGGGGTATAAGGGCACTGAAGCTTTCTTT. It specifies CASSVAVEEGRGYKGTEAFF.

This clone was observed a single time. The genes are TRBV5-5 and TRBJ2-7; maybe TRBD1 (6 bases). Germline V gives CDR1 SGHKS, CDR2 YYEKEE (reference sequence). Trimming removed 4 bases at V and 3 bases at J, with 17 bases between. This CDR3 contains 15 residues. The CDR3 here is CASSAARTVLYEQYF. As DNA, the CDR3 is TGTGCCAGCAGCGCCGCCAGGACAGTCCTCTACGAGCAGTACTTC.

The chain recombines TRBV7-9 with TRBJ2-1; 10 positions agree with TRBD2. V shed 2 bases and J 6 bases; nucleotides not matched to a gene: 4. The CDR3 consists of 15 residues. Germline V lookup: CDR1 SEHNR, CDR2 FQNEAQ (reference sequence). CDR3 in DNA: TGTGCCAGCAGCTTACCTAGCGGGAGTTCCAATGAGCAGTTCTTC. Its protein is CASSLPSGSSNEQFF.

The chain carries TRBV28 and TRBJ2-1; TRBD2 aligns across 8 bases. This CDR3 contains 13 residues. The V gene end was trimmed by 11 bases and the J gene end by 9 bases; junction bases not matched to a gene: 12. Germline assignment: CDR1 MDHEN and CDR2 SYDVKM. The DNA of the CDR3 is TGTGCCGGGGGAGCGGGAGATTGGGGTGAGCAGTTCTTC. Amino acids: CAGGAGDWGEQFF.

The chain carries TRBV4-3 and TRBJ2-1, with 14 bases identical to TRBD2. Germline CDR1 reads LGHNA; CDR2 reads YSLEER. Germline trimming cut 0 bases from V and 0 bases from J; bases unmatched to any gene: 4. The CDR3 extends over 19 amino acids. CDR3 coding DNA: TGCGCCAGCAGCCAAGAGGGACTAGCGGGAGCCAGCTCCTACAATGAGCAGTTCTTC. It yields the protein CASSQEGLAGASSYNEQFF.

V usage is TRBV29-1 and J usage is TRBJ2-7; 8 nucleotides agree with TRBD1. This CDR3 spans 12 amino acids. Germline CDR1 reads SQVTM; CDR2 reads ANQGSEA. Unmatched junction bases numbered 4, after V lost 7 bases and J lost 2 bases. Written as DNA, the CDR3 is TGCAGCGAACCGGGACAGGCCTACGAGCAGTACTTC. Amino acid sequence: CSEPGQAYEQYF.

The chain joins TRBV9 to TRBJ2-1; 10 bases are a match to TRBD2. Germline values: CDR1 SGDLS, CDR2 YYNGEE. Losses at the gene ends were 4 bases for V and 5 bases for J; bases not matched to a gene: 27. The CDR3 has 22 residues. The CDR3 sequence: CASSPQPESASGSNPPDNEQFF. The DNA for the CDR3 is TGTGCCAGCAGCCCCCAACCAGAGTCGGCTAGCGGGAGCAACCCCCCAGACAATGAGCAGTTCTTC.

V usage is TRBV30 and J usage is TRBJ2-5, with 11 bases matching TRBD1. The germline CDR1 and CDR2 sequences are GTSNPN and SVGIG (reference sequence). CDR3 length equals 13 residues. V was pared by 0 bases and J by 7 bases, with 1 base of the junction left unmatched. Here the CDR3 reads CAWSVGQGGTQYF. The CDR3, as DNA: TGTGCCTGGAGTGTGGGACAGGGGGGGACCCAGTACTTC.

CDR3 loop: CASSLRQSPRNYEQYF. For the CDR3, the DNA is TGTGCCAGCAGTTTAAGACAGTCCCCGCGGAACTACGAGCAGTACTTC. The rearrangement links TRBV27 to TRBJ2-7, with a tentative D call TRBD1 (5 bases). Germline-derived CDR1 and CDR2 are MNHEY and SMNVEV (reference sequence). The ends were cut back, 2 bases at V and 3 bases at J, with 17 bases in the middle. The CDR3 has 16 amino acids.

The chain couples TRBV4-3 to TRBJ1-2; a weak D match, TRBD1 (5 bases). With 4 bases removed from V and 7 bases from J, the gap between germline ends came to 13 bases. The length of the CDR3 is 13 residues. Germline assignment: CDR1 LGHNA and CDR2 YSLEER. The DNA of the CDR3 is TGCGCCAGCAGCCGGGTTCGGGGGGGTGGCTACACCTTC. Its protein product is CASSRVRGGGYTF.

This chain connects TRBV2 to TRBJ2-1; maybe TRBD2 (5 bases). The CDR3 loop spans 15 amino acids. Trimming removed 10 bases at V and 9 bases at J, with 25 bases between. Germline CDR1 and CDR2: SNHLY and FYNNEI. CDR3 sequence (DNA): TGTGCCACCCTTTTGTGTGTAGGGAAAGAGGGTGAGCAGTTCTTC. This sequence encodes CATLLCVGKEGEQFF. The whole variable domain, filled in from reference TRBV2 and TRBJ2-1, reads EPEVTQTPSHQVTQMGQEVILRCVPISNHLYFYWYRQILGQKVEFLVSFYNNEISEKSEIFDDQFSVERPDGSNFTLKIRSTKLEDSAMYFCATLLCVGKEGEQFFGPGTRLTVL.

The V and J genes are TRBV2 and TRBJ2-1, with TRBD2 identical over 16 bases. The length of the CDR3 is 20 residues. The germline V gene encodes CDR1 SNHLY and CDR2 FYNNEI. The V segment lost 5 bases and the J segment 8 bases; nucleotides outside the gene matches: 18. The chain's CDR3 is CASSRTGTSGRAGRTDEQFF. The CDR3 coding sequence is TGTGCCAGCAGTAGGACAGGGACTAGCGGGAGGGCTGGTCGAACAGATGAGCAGTTCTTC.

The chain has TRBV11-2 and TRBJ2-1, with no clear D. CDR3 size: 14 residues. Between the trimmed V and J ends, which lost 5 bases and 3 bases, there was a span of 11 bases. Germline CDR1 is SGHAT and CDR2 is FQNNGV. The CDR3 region is CASSLRTNYNEQFF. The DNA for the CDR3 is TGTGCCAGCAGCCTACGTACTAACTACAATGAGCAGTTCTTC. The whole variable domain, remainder taken from reference TRBV11-2 and TRBJ2-1, is EAGVAQSPRYKIIEKRQSVAFWCNPISGHATLYWYQQILGQGPKLLIQFQNNGVVDDSQLPKDRFSAERLKGVDSTLKIQPAKLEDSAVYLCASSLRTNYNEQFFGPGTRLTVL.

J is TRBJ1-5 and V is TRBV4-1; tentative D call: TRBD1 (5 bases). The CDR3 is made up of 15 amino acids. CDR1 and CDR2 from the germline V gene are MGHRA and YSYEKL. The V end was cut by 1 base, the J end by 3 bases, with 10 bases between. The CDR3, as DNA: TGCGCCAGCAGCCAAGTCGTCAGGGCCAATCAGCCCCAGCATTTT. It translates to CASSQVVRANQPQHF.

This clone was seen a handful of times. The chain carries TRBV28 and TRBJ1-3, with 8 bases that match TRBD1. Trimming removed 6 bases from V and 4 bases from J; junction bases left unmatched: 17. The germline gives CDR1 MDHEN, CDR2 SYDVKM. This CDR3 contains 18 residues. CDR3 sequence: CASSLSPKTGVGGNTIYF. The CDR3 region has the DNA TGTGCCAGCAGCCTTTCCCCCAAGACAGGGGTTGGAGGAAACACCATATATTTT.

This rearrangement joins TRBV5-6 to TRBJ2-5; tentatively, D is TRBD1 (5 bases). V was pared by 1 base and J by 4 bases, with 5 bases between. Germline V CDR1 and CDR2: SGHDT, YYEEEE. The CDR3 contains 12 residues. The CDR3: CASSLQGETQYF. In nucleotides, the CDR3 is TGTGCCAGCAGCTTGCAGGGAGAGACCCAGTACTTC.

The CDR3, as DNA: TGTGCCAGCAGCCAAGATCAACCGGTACCCCAAGAGCAGTTCTTC. It is translated as CASSQDQPVPQEQFF. V gene TRBV4-2 combines with J gene TRBJ2-1; no definite D call. Germline CDR1 is LGHNA and CDR2 is YNFKEQ. The germline V and J ends were trimmed by 0 bases and 10 bases, with 16 bases remaining between them. This CDR3 contains 15 residues.

The chain is built from TRBV28 and TRBJ1-5, with a tentative D call TRBD1 (5 bases). The CDR3 covers 16 residues. V lost 1 base to trimming and J lost 2 bases, with 12 bases between them. Germline V gene data show CDR1 as MDHEN and CDR2 as SYDVKM. DNA of the CDR3: TGTGCCAGCAGTTTATACGGGGGACCCCGCAATCAGCCCCAGCATTTT. Encoded protein: CASSLYGGPRNQPQHF.